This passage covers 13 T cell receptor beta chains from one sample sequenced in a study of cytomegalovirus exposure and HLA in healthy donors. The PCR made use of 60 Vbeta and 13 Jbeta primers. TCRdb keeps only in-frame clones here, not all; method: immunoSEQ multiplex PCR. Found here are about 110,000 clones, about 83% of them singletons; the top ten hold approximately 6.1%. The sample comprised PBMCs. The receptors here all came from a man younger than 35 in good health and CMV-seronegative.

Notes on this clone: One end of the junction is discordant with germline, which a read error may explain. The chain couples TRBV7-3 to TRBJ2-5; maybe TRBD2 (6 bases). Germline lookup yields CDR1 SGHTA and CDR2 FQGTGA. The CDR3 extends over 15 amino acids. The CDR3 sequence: CASSSSGTWGATQYF. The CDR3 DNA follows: TGTGCTAGCAGCTCCTCCGGGACTTGGGGAGCGACCCAGTACTTC.

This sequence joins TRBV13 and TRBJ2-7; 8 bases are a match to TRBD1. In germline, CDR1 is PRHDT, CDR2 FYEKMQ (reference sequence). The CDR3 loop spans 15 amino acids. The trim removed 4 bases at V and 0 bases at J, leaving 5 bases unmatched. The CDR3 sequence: CASSSRGQSSYEQYF. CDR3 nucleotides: TGTGCCAGCAGCTCCAGGGGGCAGAGCTCCTACGAGCAGTACTTC.

Written as DNA, the CDR3 is TGTGCCAGCAGTAGGACAGCGAACACCGGGGAGCTGTTTTTT. It is translated as CASSRTANTGELFF. The J gene is TRBJ2-2, the V gene TRBV28, with D perhaps TRBD1 (6 bases). CDR3 length: 14 residues. V was cut by 5 bases and J by 0 bases, with 7 bases left in between. Germline CDR1 MDHEN, CDR2 SYDVKM.

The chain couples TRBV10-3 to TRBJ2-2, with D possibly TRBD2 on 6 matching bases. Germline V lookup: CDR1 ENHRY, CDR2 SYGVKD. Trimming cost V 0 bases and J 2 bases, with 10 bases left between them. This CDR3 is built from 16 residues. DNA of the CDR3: TGTGCCATCAGTGAGTCTGAGACTAGAAACACCGGGGAGCTGTTTTTT. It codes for CAISESETRNTGELFF.

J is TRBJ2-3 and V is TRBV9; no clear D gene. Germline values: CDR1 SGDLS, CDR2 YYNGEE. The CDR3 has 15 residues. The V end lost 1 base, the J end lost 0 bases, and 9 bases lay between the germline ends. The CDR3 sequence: CASSVWWPSTDTQYF. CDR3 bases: TGTGCCAGCAGCGTATGGTGGCCTAGCACAGATACGCAGTATTTT. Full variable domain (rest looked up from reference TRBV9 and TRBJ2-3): DSGVTQTPKHLITATGQRVTLRCSPRSGDLSVYWYQQSLDQGLQFLIQYYNGEERAKGNILERFSAQQFPDLHSELNLSSLELGDSALYFCASSVWWPSTDTQYFGPGTRLTVL.

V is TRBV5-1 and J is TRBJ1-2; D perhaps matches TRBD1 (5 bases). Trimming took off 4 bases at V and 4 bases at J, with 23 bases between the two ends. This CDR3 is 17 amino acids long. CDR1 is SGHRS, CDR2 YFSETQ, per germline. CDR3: CASSTSAGSGGSYGYTF. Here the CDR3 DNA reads TGCGCCAGCAGCACCTCTGCCGGGTCGGGGGGTTCCTATGGCTACACCTTC.

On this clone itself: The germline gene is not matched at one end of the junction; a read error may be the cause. In DNA, the CDR3 is TGTGCTAGCAGCTTGACGACAGGTAATGAGCAGTTCTTC. It encodes CASSLTTGNEQFF. The rearrangement joins TRBV7-7 to TRBJ2-1; perhaps TRBD1 as D (6 bases). Germline lookup yields CDR1 SSHAT and CDR2 FNYEAQ (reference sequence). The CDR3 is 13 amino acids.

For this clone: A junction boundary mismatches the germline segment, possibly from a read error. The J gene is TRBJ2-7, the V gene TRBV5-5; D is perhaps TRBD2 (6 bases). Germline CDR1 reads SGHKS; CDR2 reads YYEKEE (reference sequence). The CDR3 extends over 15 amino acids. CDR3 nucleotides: TGCGCCAGCAGCCAGTTACCGGGGGAACCCTACGAGCAGTACTTC. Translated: CASSQLPGEPYEQYF.

CDR3: CASSLVEQAGRTDTQYF. The CDR3 region has the DNA TGTGCCAGCAGCTTGGTGGAGCAAGCGGGCCGCACAGATACGCAGTATTTT. This chain uses TRBV7-2 with TRBJ2-3; TRBD2 might be the D (6 bases). Germline assignment: CDR1 SGHTA and CDR2 FQGNSA. The CDR3 has 17 residues. V was trimmed by 3 bases and J by 1 base, leaving 17 bases between them.

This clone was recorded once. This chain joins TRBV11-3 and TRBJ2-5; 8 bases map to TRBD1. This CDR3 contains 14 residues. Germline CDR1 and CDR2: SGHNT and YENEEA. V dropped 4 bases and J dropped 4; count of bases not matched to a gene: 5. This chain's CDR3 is CASSSQGVGETQYF. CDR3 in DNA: TGTGCCAGCAGCTCACAGGGGGTCGGAGAGACCCAGTACTTC. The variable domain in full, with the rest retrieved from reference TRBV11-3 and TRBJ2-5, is EAGVVQSPRYKIIEKKQPVAFWCNPISGHNTLYWYLQNLGQGPELLIRYENEEAVDDSQLPKDRFSAERLKGVDSTLKIQPAELGDSAVYLCASSSQGVGETQYFGPGTRLLVL.

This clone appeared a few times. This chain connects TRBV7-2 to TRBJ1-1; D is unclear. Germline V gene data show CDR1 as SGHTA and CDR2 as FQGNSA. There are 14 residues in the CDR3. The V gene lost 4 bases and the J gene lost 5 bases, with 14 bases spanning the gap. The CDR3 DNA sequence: TGTGCCAGCAGCTCCTTTGGCCGGGAGACTGAAGCTTTCTTT. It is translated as CASSSFGRETEAFF.

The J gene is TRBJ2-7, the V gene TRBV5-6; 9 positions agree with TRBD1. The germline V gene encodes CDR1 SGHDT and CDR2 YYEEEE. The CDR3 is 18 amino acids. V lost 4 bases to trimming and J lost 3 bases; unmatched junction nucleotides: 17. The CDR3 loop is CASSPTGTGWGPVYEQYF. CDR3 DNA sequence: TGTGCCAGCAGCCCTACGGGGACAGGGTGGGGTCCCGTCTACGAGCAGTACTTC.

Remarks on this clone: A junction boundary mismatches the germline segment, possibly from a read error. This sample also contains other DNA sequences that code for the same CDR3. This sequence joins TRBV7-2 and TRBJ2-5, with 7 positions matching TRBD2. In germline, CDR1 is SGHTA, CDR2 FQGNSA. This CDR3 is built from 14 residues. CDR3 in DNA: TGCGCCAGCAGCCAAGGTGGGGGGGAAGAGACCCAGTACTTC. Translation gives CASSQGGGEETQYF.